These 10 T cell receptor beta chains came from one sample sequenced in a study of OX40 agonist ivuxolimab in advanced cancers. Sequencing used immunoSEQ multiplex PCR; TCRdb keeps in-frame clones, though not all of them. The sample has tens of thousands of clones, about 88% seen once. Sample: CD4+ or CD8+ T cells sorted from blood, taken in a trial of the OX40 agonist ivuxolimab. These receptor sequences come from an adult with an advanced solid tumor such as melanoma, head and neck, liver or kidney cancer.

This clone was detected once. The gene calls are TRBV19 and TRBJ1-1; D gene unclear. CDR1 and CDR2 (germline): LNHDA, SQIVND (reference sequence). Trimming took 7 bases from V and 6 from J, leaving 15 bases between them. The CDR3 loop spans 13 amino acids. CDR3 sequence reads: CASIQFDGAEAFF. The CDR3 DNA reads as TGTGCCAGTATACAGTTCGATGGAGCTGAAGCTTTCTTT.

This clone appeared a few times. The chain combines TRBV5-3 with TRBJ2-5; tentatively, D is TRBD2 (5 bases). TRBV5-3 is an ORF; its function is uncertain. This CDR3 has 15 residues. The ends were cut back, 2 bases at V and 0 bases at J, with 11 bases in the middle. The CDR3 is CARSLAAGHQETQYF. As DNA, the CDR3 is TGTGCCAGAAGCTTAGCTGCGGGCCACCAAGAGACCCAGTACTTC.

This chain connects TRBV28 to TRBJ1-3; TRBD1 matches 8 bases. The CDR3 covers 14 residues. V lost 6 bases, J lost 4 bases, and 5 bases stayed unmatched. In germline, CDR1 is MDHEN, CDR2 SYDVKM. The CDR3 sequence: CASRPDRAGNTIYF. CDR3 bases: TGTGCCAGCAGACCGGACAGGGCGGGAAACACCATATATTTT.

This chain uses TRBV7-2 with TRBJ2-2; D possibly uses TRBD1 or TRBD2 (5 bases each). Germline values: CDR1 SGHTA, CDR2 FQGNSA. The CDR3 is made up of 15 amino acids. Trimming shortened V by 1 base and J by 4 bases, and 10 bases separated the two germline ends. The CDR3 region is CASSLGGWATGELFF. For the CDR3, the DNA is TGTGCCAGCAGCTTAGGGGGGTGGGCCACCGGGGAGCTGTTTTTT.

The gene calls are TRBV19 and TRBJ2-7, with TRBD1 matching over 7 bases. The V segment lost 3 bases and the J segment 2 bases; nucleotides outside the gene matches: 7. Per the germline V gene, CDR1 is LNHDA and CDR2 is SQIVND (reference sequence). The CDR3 runs 15 residues. In DNA, the CDR3 is TGTGCCAGTAGTATTCAGGGGGATCTAGCCTACGAGCAGTACTTC. Translation gives CASSIQGDLAYEQYF.

This clone appeared a single time. The chain couples TRBV19 to TRBJ1-1; 8 bases agree with TRBD1. The junction had 3 bases not matched to a gene; V was cut back by 5 bases and J by 1 base. Germline assignment: CDR1 LNHDA and CDR2 SQIVND (reference sequence). The CDR3 is 14 residues long. CDR3 region: CASSVTGGNTEAFF. Written as DNA, the CDR3 is TGTGCCAGTAGTGTAACAGGGGGGAACACTGAAGCTTTCTTT.

For this clone: Its ends do not fully match the called genes, so a read error is possible. This rearrangement joins TRBV18 to TRBJ1-2; maybe TRBD1 (5 bases). Germline CDR1 is KGHSH and CDR2 is LQKENI. The CDR3 runs 17 residues. CDR3 amino acids: CASSPLPVSGPREGYTF. The DNA for the CDR3 is TGTGCCAGCTCCCCACTCCCGGTATCAGGGCCCCGTGAGGGCTACACCTTC.

The chain recombines TRBV28 with TRBJ1-2; TRBD1 might be the D (6 bases). Germline CDR1 MDHEN, CDR2 SYDVKM. The CDR3 extends over 12 amino acids. The V gene lost 7 bases and the J gene lost 7 bases, with 13 bases spanning the gap. CDR3: CASKGRGTGYTF. In nucleotides, the CDR3 is TGTGCCAGCAAGGGCAGGGGCACTGGCTACACCTTC.

Here the CDR3 reads CASRGPPRTDTQYF. CDR3 nucleotides: TGTGCCAGCCGGGGCCCCCCTCGCACAGATACGCAGTATTTT. The chain uses TRBV27 and TRBJ2-3; D might be TRBD1 or TRBD2, each matching 5 bases. Germline V lookup: CDR1 MNHEY, CDR2 SMNVEV (reference sequence). CDR3 length: 14 residues. V lost 8 bases and J 1 base, leaving 13 bases between the germline ends.

CDR3 nucleotide sequence: TGCGCCAGCAGCCAAGGCGAAGGCGCCTTCTCGGGGATTTACGAGCAGTACTTC. Translation gives CASSQGEGAFSGIYEQYF. The V gene is TRBV4-1, the J gene TRBJ2-7; a possible D gene is TRBD2 (5 bases). The V end was cut by 1 base, the J end by 4 bases, with 23 bases between. This CDR3 spans 18 amino acids. Germline values: CDR1 MGHRA, CDR2 YSYEKL.